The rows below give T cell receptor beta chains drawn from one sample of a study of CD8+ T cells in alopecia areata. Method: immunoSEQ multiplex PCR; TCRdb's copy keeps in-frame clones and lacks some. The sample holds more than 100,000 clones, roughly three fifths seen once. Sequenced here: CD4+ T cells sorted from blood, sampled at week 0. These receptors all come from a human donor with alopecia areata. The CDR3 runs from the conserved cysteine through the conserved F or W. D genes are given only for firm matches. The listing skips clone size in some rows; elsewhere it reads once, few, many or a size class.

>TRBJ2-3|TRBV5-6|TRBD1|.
CASSLTGAYTDTQYF
TGTGCCAGCAGCTTAACAGGGGCCTACACAGATACGCAGTATTTT
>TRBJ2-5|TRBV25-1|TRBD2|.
CASSPPLAGEETQYF
TGTGCCAGCAGTCCCCCCCTAGCGGGAGAAGAGACCCAGTACTTC
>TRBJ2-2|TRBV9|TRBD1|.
CASSPPGQIYRPGELFF
TGTGCCAGCAGCCCCCCGGGACAGATATATCGACCCGGGGAGCTGTTTTTT
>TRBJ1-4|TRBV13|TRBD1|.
CASSRRTGDEKLFF
TGTGCCAGCAGCCGTCGGACAGGGGACGAAAAACTGTTTTTT
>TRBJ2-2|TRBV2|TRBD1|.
CASSGEGQENTGELFF
TGTGCCAGCAGTGGAGAAGGACAGGAGAACACCGGGGAGCTGTTTTTT
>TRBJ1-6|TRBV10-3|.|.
CAISYKSSYNSPLHF
TGTGCCATCAGCTACAAAAGCTCCTATAATTCACCCCTCCACTTT
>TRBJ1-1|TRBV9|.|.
CASSVTGTPNTEAFF
TGTGCCAGCAGCGTGACGGGGACACCGAACACTGAAGCTTTCTTT
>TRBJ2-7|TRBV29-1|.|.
CSVRRDNSYEQYF
TGCAGCGTCCGCAGGGACAACTCCTACGAGCAGTACTTC
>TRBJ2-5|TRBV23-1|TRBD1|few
CASSQSRGQGVPEETQYF
TGCGCCAGCAGTCAATCGAGAGGACAGGGGGTCCCCGAGGAGACCCAGTACTTC
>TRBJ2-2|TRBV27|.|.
CASKNGYTGELFF
TGTGCCAGCAAAAACGGATACACCGGGGAGCTGTTTTTT
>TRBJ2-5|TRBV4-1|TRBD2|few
CASSQRASGGALETQYF
TGCGCCAGCAGCCAGCGGGCTAGCGGGGGGGCCCTGGAGACCCAGTACTTC
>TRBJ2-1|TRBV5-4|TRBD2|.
CASRRGGSYNEQFF
TGTGCCAGCAGGCGGGGGGGCTCCTACAATGAGCAGTTCTTC
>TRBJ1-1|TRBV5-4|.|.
CASSFGGTTEAFF
TGTGCCAGCAGCTTCGGCGGAACCACTGAAGCTTTCTTT
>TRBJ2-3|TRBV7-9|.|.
CASSLQGRDTQYF
TGTGCCAGCAGCTTGCAGGGAAGAGATACGCAGTATTTT
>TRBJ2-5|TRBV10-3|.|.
CAIMRGAGETQYF
TGTGCCATCATGAGGGGGGCAGGGGAGACCCAGTACTTC
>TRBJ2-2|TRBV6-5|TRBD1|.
CASNDRGRNGELFF
TGTGCCAGCAATGACAGGGGAAGGAACGGGGAGCTGTTTTTT
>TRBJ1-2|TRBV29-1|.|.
CSGGDSRTYGYTF
TGCAGCGGAGGAGACAGCAGAACCTATGGCTACACCTTC
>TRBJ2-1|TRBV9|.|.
CASSVGGSQGHEQFF
TGTGCCAGCAGCGTAGGAGGGAGTCAAGGCCATGAGCAGTTCTTC
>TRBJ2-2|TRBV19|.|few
CASSSGGRTGELFF
TGTGCCAGTAGTTCCGGGGGAAGGACCGGGGAGCTGTTTTTT
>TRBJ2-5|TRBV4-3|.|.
CASSQEAREQETQYF
TGCGCCAGCAGCCAAGAGGCCAGGGAGCAAGAGACCCAGTACTTC
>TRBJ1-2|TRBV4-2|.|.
CASSPGTNYGYTF
TGTGCCAGCAGCCCTGGAACTAACTATGGCTACACCTTC
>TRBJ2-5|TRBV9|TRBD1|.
CASSGRQGEETQYF
TGTGCCAGCAGCGGCCGACAGGGCGAAGAGACCCAGTACTTC
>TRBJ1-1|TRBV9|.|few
CASSRPGAANTEAFF
TGTGCCAGCAGCCGTCCGGGGGCGGCGAACACTGAAGCTTTCTTT
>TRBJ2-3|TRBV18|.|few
CASSPRRQVTDTQYF
TGTGCCAGCTCACCACGGCGTCAGGTCACAGATACGCAGTATTTT
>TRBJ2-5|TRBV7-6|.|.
CASSLATGGGQTQYF
TGTGCCAGCAGCTTAGCTACCGGGGGTGGGCAGACCCAGTACTTC
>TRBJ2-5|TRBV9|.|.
CASSVGYGGQQETQYF
TGTGCCAGCAGCGTAGGCTACGGGGGCCAGCAAGAGACCCAGTACTTC
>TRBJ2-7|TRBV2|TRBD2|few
CAAKVVAGGLSYEQYF
TGTGCCGCCAAGGTGGTAGCGGGAGGGCTCTCCTACGAGCAGTACTTC
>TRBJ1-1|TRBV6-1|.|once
CASRQKMNTEAFF
TGTGCCAGCAGACAGAAAATGAACACTGAAGCTTTCTTT
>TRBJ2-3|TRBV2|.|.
CASSRERRGPGTDTQYF
TGTGCCAGCAGTCGGGAGCGGCGGGGTCCAGGCACAGATACGCAGTATTTT
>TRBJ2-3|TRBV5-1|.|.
CASSLVGRGSDTQYF
TGCGCCAGCAGCTTGGTGGGCAGGGGCTCAGATACGCAGTATTTT
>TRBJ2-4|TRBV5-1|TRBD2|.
CASSLGPLMGGKNIQYF
TGCGCCAGCAGCTTGGGCCCCCTCATGGGGGGGAAAAACATTCAGTACTTC
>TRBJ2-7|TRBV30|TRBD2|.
CAWSVWRTSGPFRNEQYF
TGTGCCTGGAGTGTCTGGAGGACTAGCGGGCCCTTTCGGAACGAGCAGTACTTC
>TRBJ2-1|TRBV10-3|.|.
CAIRDGSGSSYNEQFF
TGTGCCATCAGGGATGGGTCAGGGAGCTCCTACAATGAGCAGTTCTTC
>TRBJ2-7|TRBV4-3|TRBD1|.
CASSQEPQQGYEQYF
TGCGCCAGCAGCCAAGAACCCCAACAGGGGTACGAGCAGTACTTC
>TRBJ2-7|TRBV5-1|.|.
CASSYPTALYEQYF
TGCGCCAGCAGCTACCCGACAGCTCTCTACGAGCAGTACTTC
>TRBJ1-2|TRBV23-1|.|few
CASSLRQKECSYGYTF
TGCGCCAGCAGTCTCCGACAAAAGGAATGTAGCTATGGCTACACCTTC
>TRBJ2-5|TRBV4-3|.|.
CASSLSLVKETQYF
TGCGCCAGCAGCCTGAGCTTGGTAAAAGAGACCCAGTACTTC
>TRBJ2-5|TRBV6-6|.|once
CASSYFVPGFQETQYF
TGTGCCAGCAGTTACTTTGTCCCTGGCTTCCAAGAGACCCAGTACTTC
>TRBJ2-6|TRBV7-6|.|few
CASSLGGSGANVLTF
TGTGCCAGCAGCTTAGGAGGGTCCGGGGCCAACGTCCTGACTTTC
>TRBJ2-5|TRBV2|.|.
CASIGAGGTGKETQYF
TGTGCCAGCATCGGTGCAGGAGGTACAGGGAAAGAGACCCAGTACTTC
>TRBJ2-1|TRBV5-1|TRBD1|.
CATGQGSYNEQFF
TGCGCGACAGGACAGGGCTCCTACAATGAGCAGTTCTTC
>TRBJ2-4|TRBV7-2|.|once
CASSPTILAKNIQYF
TGTGCCAGCAGCCCCACCATACTAGCCAAAAACATTCAGTACTTC
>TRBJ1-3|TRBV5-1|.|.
CASSLESFGGGGNTIYF
TGCGCCAGCAGCTTGGAATCTTTCGGCGGGGGCGGAAACACCATATATTTT
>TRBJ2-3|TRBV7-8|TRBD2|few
CASSIGLAGDTQYF
TGTGCCAGCAGTATAGGACTAGCGGGAGATACGCAGTATTTT
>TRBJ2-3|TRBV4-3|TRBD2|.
CASSQEGTSGGASPDTQYF
TGCGCCAGCAGCCAAGAGGGGACTAGCGGGGGGGCCTCCCCAGATACGCAGTATTTT
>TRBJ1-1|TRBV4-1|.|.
CASSQVGQGDTEAFF
TGCGCCAGCAGCCAAGTGGGGCAGGGTGACACTGAAGCTTTCTTT
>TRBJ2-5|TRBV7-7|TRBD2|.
CASSTRYGSGLLQETQYF
TGTGCCAGCAGCACGCGATATGGTAGCGGGTTACTCCAAGAGACCCAGTACTTC
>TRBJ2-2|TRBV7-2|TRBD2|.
CASSPPGGRSTGELFF
TGTGCCAGCAGCCCGCCGGGGGGAAGAAGCACCGGGGAGCTGTTTTTT
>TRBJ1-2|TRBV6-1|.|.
CASSENSGVGYTF
TGTGCCAGCAGTGAAAACAGCGGAGTTGGCTACACCTTC
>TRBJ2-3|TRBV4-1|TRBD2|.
CASSQEGVAGDSTDTQYF
TGCGCCAGCAGCCAAGAGGGGGTAGCGGGCGATAGCACAGATACGCAGTATTTT
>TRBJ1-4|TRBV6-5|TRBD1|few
CASSFHSGTGMEKLFF
TGTGCCAGCAGTTTCCACTCGGGGACAGGGATGGAAAAACTGTTTTTT
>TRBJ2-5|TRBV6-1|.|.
CASQGQRIQETQYF
TGTGCCAGTCAGGGACAAAGAATTCAAGAGACCCAGTACTTC
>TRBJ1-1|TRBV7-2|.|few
CASSRGGFEAFF
TGTGCCAGCAGCCGGGGGGGCTTTGAAGCTTTCTTT
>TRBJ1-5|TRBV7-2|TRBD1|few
CASSPSPGQGPHQPQHF
TGTGCCAGCAGCCCATCTCCGGGACAGGGTCCTCATCAGCCCCAGCATTTT
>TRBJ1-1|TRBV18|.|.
CASSPTTGGETEAFF
TGTGCCAGCTCACCTACGACGGGGGGCGAAACTGAAGCTTTCTTT
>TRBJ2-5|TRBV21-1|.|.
CASSSRGAQETQYF
TGTGCCAGCAGCAGCCGGGGGGCCCAAGAGACCCAGTACTTC
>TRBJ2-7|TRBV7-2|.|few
CASSLVGEQYF
TGTGCCAGCAGCTTAGTCGGTGAGCAGTACTTC
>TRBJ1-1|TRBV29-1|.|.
CSVEISGTNTEAFF
TGCAGCGTTGAAATATCCGGCACGAACACTGAAGCTTTCTTT
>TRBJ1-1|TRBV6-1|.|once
CASSTTRVVTEAFF
TGTGCCAGCAGTACCACTAGGGTGGTCACTGAAGCTTTCTTT